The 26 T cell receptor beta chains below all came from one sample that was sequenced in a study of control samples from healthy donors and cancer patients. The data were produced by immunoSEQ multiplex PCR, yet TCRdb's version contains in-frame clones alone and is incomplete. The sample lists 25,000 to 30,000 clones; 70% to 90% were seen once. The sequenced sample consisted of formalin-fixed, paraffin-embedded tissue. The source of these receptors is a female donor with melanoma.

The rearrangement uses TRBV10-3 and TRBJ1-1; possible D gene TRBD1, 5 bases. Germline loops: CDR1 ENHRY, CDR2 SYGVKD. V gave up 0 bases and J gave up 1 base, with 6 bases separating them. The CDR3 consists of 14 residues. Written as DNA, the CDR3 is TGTGCCATCAGTGAGTCGAGGGGGAACACTGAAGCTTTCTTT. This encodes CAISESRGNTEAFF.

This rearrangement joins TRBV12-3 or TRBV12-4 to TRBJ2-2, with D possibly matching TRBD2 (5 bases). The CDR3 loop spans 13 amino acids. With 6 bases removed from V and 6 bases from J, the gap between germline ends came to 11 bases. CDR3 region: CASSDLGAGELFF. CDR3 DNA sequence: TGTGCCAGCAGCGACCTCGGGGCCGGGGAGCTGTTTTTT.

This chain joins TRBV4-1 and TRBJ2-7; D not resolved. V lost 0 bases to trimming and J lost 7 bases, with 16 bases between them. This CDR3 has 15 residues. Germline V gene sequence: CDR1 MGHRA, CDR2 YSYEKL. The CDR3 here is CASSQDPRTLREQYF. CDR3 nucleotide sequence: TGCGCCAGCAGCCAAGATCCTAGAACCCTACGAGAGCAGTACTTC.

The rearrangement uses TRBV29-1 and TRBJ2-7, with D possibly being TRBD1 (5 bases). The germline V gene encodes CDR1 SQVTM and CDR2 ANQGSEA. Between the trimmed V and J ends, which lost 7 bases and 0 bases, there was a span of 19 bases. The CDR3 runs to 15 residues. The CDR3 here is CSATGEGGFSYEQYF. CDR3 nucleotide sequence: TGCAGCGCCACAGGAGAAGGTGGATTCTCCTACGAGCAGTACTTC.

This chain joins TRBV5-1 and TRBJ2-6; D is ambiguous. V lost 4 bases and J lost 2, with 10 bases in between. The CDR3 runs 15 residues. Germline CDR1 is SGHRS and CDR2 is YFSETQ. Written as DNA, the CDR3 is TGCGCCAGCAGCCCAAGACAACCTGGGGCCAACGTCCTGACTTTC. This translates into CASSPRQPGANVLTF. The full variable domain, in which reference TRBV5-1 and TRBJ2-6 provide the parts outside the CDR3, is KAGVTQTPRYLIKTRGQQVTLSCSPISGHRSVSWYQQTPGQGLQFLFEYFSETQRNKGNFPGRFSGRQFSNSRSEMNVSTLELGDSALYLCASSPRQPGANVLTFGAGSRLTVL.

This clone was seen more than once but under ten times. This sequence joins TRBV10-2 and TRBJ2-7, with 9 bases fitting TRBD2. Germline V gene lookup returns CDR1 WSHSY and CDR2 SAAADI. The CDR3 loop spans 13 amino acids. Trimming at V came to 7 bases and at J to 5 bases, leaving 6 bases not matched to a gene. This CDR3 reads CASKASGNHEQYF. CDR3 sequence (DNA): TGCGCCAGCAAGGCTAGCGGGAACCACGAGCAGTACTTC.

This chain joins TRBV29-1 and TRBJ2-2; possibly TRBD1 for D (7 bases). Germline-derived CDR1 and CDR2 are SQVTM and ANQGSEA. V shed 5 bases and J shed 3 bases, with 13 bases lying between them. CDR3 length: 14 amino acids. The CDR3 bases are TGCAGCGTTCGGAGGGGGCGAGACACCGGGGAGCTGTTTTTT. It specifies CSVRRGRDTGELFF.

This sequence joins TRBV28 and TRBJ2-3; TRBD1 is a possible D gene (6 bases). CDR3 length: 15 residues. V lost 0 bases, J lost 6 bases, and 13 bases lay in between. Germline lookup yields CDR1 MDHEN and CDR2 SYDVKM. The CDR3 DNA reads TGTGCCAGCAGTTTATGGGGGGTGGGGGCGGATACGCAGTATTTT. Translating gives CASSLWGVGADTQYF.

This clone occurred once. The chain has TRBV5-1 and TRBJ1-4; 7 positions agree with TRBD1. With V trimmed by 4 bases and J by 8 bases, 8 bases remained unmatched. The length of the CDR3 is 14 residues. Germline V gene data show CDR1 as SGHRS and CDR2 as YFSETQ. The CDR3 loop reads CASSLDRVREKLFF. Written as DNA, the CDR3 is TGCGCCAGCAGCCTAGACAGGGTTCGGGAAAAACTGTTTTTT. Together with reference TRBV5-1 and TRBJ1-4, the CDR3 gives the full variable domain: KAGVTQTPRYLIKTRGQQVTLSCSPISGHRSVSWYQQTPGQGLQFLFEYFSETQRNKGNFPGRFSGRQFSNSRSEMNVSTLELGDSALYLCASSLDRVREKLFFGSGTQLSVL.

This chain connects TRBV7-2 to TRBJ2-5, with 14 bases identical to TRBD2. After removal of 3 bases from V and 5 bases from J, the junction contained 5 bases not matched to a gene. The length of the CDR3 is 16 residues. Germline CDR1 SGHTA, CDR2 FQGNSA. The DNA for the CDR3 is TGTGCCAGCAGCTTCGGACTAGCGGGAGGACTGGAGACCCAGTACTTC. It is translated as CASSFGLAGGLETQYF.

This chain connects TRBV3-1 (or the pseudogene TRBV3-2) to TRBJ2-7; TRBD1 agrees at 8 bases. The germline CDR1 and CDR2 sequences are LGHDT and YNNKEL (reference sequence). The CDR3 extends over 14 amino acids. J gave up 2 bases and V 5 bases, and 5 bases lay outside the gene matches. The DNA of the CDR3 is TGTGCCAGCAGCACCGGACAGGGAACCTACGAGCAGTACTTC. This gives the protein CASSTGQGTYEQYF.

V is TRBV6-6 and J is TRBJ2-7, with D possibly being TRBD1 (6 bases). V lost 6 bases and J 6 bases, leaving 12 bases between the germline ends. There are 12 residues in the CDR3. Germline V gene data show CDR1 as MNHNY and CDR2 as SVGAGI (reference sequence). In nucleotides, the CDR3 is TGTGCCAGCAGCCGAGGGGGTACCGAGCAGTACTTC. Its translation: CASSRGGTEQYF.

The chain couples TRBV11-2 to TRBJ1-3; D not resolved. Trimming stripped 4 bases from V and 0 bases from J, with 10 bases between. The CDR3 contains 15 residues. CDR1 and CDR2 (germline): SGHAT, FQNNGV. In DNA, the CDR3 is TGTGCCAGCAGCTCACGGATGGGCTCTGGAAACACCATATATTTT. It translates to CASSSRMGSGNTIYF.

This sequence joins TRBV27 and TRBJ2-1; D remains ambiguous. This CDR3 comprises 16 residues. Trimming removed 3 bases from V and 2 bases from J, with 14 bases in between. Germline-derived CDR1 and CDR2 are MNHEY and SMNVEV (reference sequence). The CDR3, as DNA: TGTGCCAGCAGTTTGAGTAGTGGGCGCACCTACAATGAGCAGTTCTTC. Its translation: CASSLSSGRTYNEQFF.

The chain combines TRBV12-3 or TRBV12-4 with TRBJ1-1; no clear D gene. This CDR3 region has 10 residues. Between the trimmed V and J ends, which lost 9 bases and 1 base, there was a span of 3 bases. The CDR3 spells CASSNTEAFF. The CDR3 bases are TGTGCCAGTTCGAACACTGAAGCTTTCTTT.

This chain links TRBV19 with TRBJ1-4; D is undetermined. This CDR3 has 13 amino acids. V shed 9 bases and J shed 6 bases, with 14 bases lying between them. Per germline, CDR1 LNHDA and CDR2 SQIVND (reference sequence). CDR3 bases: TGTGCCAGCCGGGCCTTTACGGATGAAAAACTGTTTTTT. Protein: CASRAFTDEKLFF. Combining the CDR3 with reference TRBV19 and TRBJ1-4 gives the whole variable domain DGGITQSPKYLFRKEGQNVTLSCEQNLNHDAMYWYRQDPGQGLRLIYYSQIVNDFQKGDIAEGYSVSREKKESFPLTVTSAQKNPTAFYLCASRAFTDEKLFFGSGTQLSVL.

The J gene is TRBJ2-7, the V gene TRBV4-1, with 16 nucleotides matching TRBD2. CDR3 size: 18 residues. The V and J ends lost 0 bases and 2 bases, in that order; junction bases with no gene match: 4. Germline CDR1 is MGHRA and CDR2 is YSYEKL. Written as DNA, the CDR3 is TGCGCCAGCAGCCAAGATGGGACTAGCGGGAGGGCTGCCTACGAGCAGTACTTC. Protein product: CASSQDGTSGRAAYEQYF.

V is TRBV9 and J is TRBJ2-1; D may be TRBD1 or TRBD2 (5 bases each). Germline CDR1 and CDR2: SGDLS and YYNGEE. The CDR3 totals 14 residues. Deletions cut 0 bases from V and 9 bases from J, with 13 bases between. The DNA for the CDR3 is TGTGCCAGCAGCGTAGCACCGGGGACCTTTGAGCAGTTCTTC. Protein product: CASSVAPGTFEQFF. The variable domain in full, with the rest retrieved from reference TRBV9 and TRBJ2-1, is DSGVTQTPKHLITATGQRVTLRCSPRSGDLSVYWYQQSLDQGLQFLIQYYNGEERAKGNILERFSAQQFPDLHSELNLSSLELGDSALYFCASSVAPGTFEQFFGPGTRLTVL.

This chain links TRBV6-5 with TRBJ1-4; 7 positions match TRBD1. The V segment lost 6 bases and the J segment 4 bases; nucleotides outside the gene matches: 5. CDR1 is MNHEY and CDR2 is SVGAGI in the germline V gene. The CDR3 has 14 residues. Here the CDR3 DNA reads TGTGCCAGCAGGAAGGGACAGCGTAATGAAAAACTGTTTTTT. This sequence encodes CASRKGQRNEKLFF.

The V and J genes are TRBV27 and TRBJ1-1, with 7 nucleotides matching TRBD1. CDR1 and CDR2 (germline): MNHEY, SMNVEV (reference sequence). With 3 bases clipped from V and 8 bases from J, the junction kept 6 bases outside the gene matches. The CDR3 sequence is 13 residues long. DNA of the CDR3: TGTGCCAGCAGTTTGGAGGGGACAGAAGAAGCTTTCTTT. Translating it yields CASSLEGTEEAFF.

CDR3 region: CASSGGLAVTGELFF. The CDR3, as DNA: TGTGCCAGCAGCGGGGGACTAGCAGTAACCGGGGAGCTGTTTTTT. J is TRBJ2-2 and V is TRBV5-4, with 9 nucleotides matching TRBD2. Germline loops: CDR1 SGHNT, CDR2 YYREEE (reference sequence). Trimming removed 4 bases from V and 5 bases from J; junction bases left unmatched: 6. This CDR3 has 15 residues.

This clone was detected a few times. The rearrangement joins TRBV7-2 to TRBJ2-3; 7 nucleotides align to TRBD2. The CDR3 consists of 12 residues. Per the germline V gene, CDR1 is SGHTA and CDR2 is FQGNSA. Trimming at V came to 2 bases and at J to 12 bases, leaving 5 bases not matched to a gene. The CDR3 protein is CASSLQRETQYF. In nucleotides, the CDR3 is TGTGCCAGCAGCTTACAGCGGGAAACTCAGTATTTT.

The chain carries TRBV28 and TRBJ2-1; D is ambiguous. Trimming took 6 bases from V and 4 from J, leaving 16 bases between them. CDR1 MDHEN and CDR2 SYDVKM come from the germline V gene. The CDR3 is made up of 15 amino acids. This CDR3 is CASSPPAGSYNEQFF. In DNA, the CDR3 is TGTGCCAGCAGCCCCCCCGCAGGCTCATACAATGAGCAGTTCTTC.

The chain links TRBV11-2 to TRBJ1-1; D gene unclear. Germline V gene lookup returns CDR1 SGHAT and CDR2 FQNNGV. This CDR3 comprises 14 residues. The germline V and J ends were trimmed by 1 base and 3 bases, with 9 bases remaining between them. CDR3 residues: CASSLARVDTEAFF. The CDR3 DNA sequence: TGTGCCAGCAGCTTAGCTAGGGTGGACACTGAAGCTTTCTTT.

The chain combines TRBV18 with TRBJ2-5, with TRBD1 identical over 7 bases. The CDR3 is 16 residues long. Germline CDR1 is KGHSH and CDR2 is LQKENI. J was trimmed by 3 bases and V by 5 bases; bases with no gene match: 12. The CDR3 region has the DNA TGTGCCAGCTCATCCTCAACCCTTGACAGGGAAGAGACCCAGTACTTC. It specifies CASSSSTLDREETQYF.

The CDR3 region is CASSFRETQYF. The CDR3, as DNA: TGTGCCAGCAGTTTTAGAGAGACCCAGTACTTC. The rearrangement joins TRBV12-3 or TRBV12-4 to TRBJ2-5; D gene unclear. CDR3 length equals 11 residues. The V gene lost 3 bases and the J gene lost 4 bases, with 3 bases spanning the gap.